This T cell receptor beta chain was identified during a study of T cell responses to AZD1222 COVID-19 vaccine. Study observations and caveats: Donors skewed white British and female; clonal diversity was possibly underestimated. Across the whole spike, CD4 TCRs peaked at regions 160-218 and 743-854.

In the case of this clone: The antigen remains undetermined.

Data came from immunoSEQ multiplex PCR; TCRdb stores just in-frame clones and leaves some out. The table lists 100,000 or so clones, 85% to 90% of them singletons. The sequencing used peripheral blood, collected on day 0 of AZD1222 vaccination. The clonotype was recovered from an adult in good health.

CDR3 in DNA: TGTGCCAGCAATAAGGGGGTACCCACTGAAGCTTTCTTT. This gives the protein CASNKGVPTEAFF. The chain links TRBV11-2 to TRBJ1-1; TRBD1 might be the D (6 bases). The CDR3 extends over 13 amino acids. The germline CDR1 and CDR2 sequences are SGHAT and FQNNGV. V lost 7 bases and J lost 4, with 13 bases in between.